This paragraph covers one T cell receptor (beta chain) sequence. In the same sample, other DNA sequences code for this CDR3. Repertoires were generated with immunoSEQ multiplex PCR, while TCRdb's copy carries only in-frame clones and drops some. The profile shows more than 300,000 clones, nearly 90% of them singletons. The sample originates from a study of blood T cell repertoires in COVID-19. CDR1 and CDR2 (germline): SGHRS, YFSETQ. The CDR3 is 13 residues long. V lost 0 bases and J lost 4, with 7 bases in between. Participants were aged roughly 18 to 100 years from 20 to 30 US areas. The rearrangement links TRBV5-1 to TRBJ2-5, with a tentative D call TRBD2 (5 bases). The material sequenced was PBMCs or T cells enriched from blood (not recorded which). This clonotype was obtained from a woman in her twenties or thirties who had recovered from COVID-19. CDR3 sequence: CASSLGAGETQYF. The CDR3, as DNA: TGCGCCAGCAGCTTGGGGGCGGGAGAGACCCAGTACTTC.